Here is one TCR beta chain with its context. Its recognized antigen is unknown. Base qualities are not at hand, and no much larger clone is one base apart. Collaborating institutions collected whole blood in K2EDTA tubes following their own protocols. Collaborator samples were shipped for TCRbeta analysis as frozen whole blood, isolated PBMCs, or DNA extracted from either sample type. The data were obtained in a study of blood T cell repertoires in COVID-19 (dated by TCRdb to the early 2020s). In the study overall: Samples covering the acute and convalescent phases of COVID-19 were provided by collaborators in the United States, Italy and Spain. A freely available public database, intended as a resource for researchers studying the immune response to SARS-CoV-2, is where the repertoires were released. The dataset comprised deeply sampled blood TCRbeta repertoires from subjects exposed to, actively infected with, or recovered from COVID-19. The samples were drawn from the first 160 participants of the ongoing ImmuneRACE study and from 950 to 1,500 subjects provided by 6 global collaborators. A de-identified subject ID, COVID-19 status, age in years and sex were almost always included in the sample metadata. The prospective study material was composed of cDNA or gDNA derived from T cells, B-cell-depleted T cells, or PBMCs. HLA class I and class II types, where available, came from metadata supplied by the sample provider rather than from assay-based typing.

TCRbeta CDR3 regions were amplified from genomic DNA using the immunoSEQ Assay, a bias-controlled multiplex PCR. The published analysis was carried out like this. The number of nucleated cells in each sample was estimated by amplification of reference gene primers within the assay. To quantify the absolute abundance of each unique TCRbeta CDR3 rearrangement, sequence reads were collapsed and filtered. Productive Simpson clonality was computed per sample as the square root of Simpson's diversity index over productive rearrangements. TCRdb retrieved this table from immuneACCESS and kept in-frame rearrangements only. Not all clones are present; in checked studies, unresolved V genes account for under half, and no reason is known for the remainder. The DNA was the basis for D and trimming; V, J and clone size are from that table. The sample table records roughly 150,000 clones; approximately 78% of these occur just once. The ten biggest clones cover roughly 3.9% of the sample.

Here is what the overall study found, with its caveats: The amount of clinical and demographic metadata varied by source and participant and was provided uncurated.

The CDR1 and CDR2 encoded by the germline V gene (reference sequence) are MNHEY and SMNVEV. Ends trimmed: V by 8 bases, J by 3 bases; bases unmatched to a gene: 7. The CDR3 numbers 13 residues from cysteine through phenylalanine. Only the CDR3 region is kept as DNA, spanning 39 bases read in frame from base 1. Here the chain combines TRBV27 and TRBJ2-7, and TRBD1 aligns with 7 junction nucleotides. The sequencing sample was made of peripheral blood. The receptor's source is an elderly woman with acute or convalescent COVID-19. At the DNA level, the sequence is TGTGCCAGCGAGGGGACAGCCCTCTACGAGCAGTACTTC. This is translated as CASEGTALYEQYF.